This T cell receptor beta chain came from a study of blood T cell repertoires in COVID-19. Assay used: immunoSEQ multiplex PCR; TCRdb lists only in-frame clones, some missing. This repertoire shows hundreds of thousands of clones, approximately 90% found once; its top ten account for approximately 0.77%. The germline CDR1 and CDR2 sequences are LGHNT and FRNRAP. The CDR3 spans 13 residues. Trimming removed 5 bases from V and 1 base from J, with 5 bases in between. The TCR comes from a man aged 55 to 70 with COVID-19, enrolled during active disease. Sample: peripheral blood. This chain uses TRBV12-5 with TRBJ2-2; D is undetermined. CDR3 coding DNA: TGTGCTAGTGGTCTATTGAACACCGGGGAGCTGTTTTTT. Amino acids: CASGLLNTGELFF.